This T cell receptor beta chain stems from a study of T cell repertoires in cytomegalovirus infection. Per germline, CDR1 SGHTA and CDR2 FQGNSA. V was pared by 4 bases and J by 5 bases, with 8 bases of the junction left unmatched. This CDR3 spans 15 amino acids. Of note for this clonotype: Antigen specificity is unknown.

MiXCR was run by TCRdb on the reads, yielding one entry per CDR3 protein. The data hold more than 65,000 distinct CDR3 sequences, with about 44% observed a single time. Sequenced material: CD8+ T cells from cultured PBMCs, taken from culture after CMV antigen stimulation. J is TRBJ1-1 and V is TRBV7-2, with TRBD1 matching 9 bases. This receptor was identified in a human donor in good health (CMV status not recorded). Some clones in this sample may be carry-over from other donors' samples. CDR3 nucleotides: TGTGCCAGCAGCTCCACAGGGGGCGCATGGACTGAAGCTTTCTTT. Amino acid sequence: CASSSTGGAWTEAFF.